Here is one T cell receptor beta chain with its context. As yet, its antigen is unknown. Each patient relapsed following autologous stem cell transplantation, and prior brentuximab vedotin exposure differed. The data belong to a study of PD-1 blockade in classical Hodgkin lymphoma. Only in-frame clones appear in the TCRdb table, and some are missing; sequencing was by immunoSEQ multiplex PCR. This table has about 97,000 clones, 80% to 85% appearing once. The V segment lost 1 base and the J segment 5 bases; nucleotides outside the gene matches: 4. This CDR3 is 15 amino acids long. CDR1 SGHRS and CDR2 YFSETQ come from the germline V gene. Findings of the study overall: Whereas CD4+ TCR diversity had risen significantly by C4D1, CD8+ TCR diversity had not. Some patients began nivolumab under 1 year after ASCT. These patients were excluded from later analyses.

The chain combines TRBV5-1 with TRBJ2-5; 11 bases map to TRBD2. This TCR was sampled from a human donor with classical Hodgkin lymphoma. The input for sequencing was peripheral blood mononuclear cells (PBMCs), taken at baseline. The DNA for the CDR3 is TGCGCCAGCAGCTTGACTAGCGGGAGAGGGGAGACCCAGTACTTC. Its translation: CASSLTSGRGETQYF. The whole variable domain, remainder taken from reference TRBV5-1 and TRBJ2-5, is KAGVTQTPRYLIKTRGQQVTLSCSPISGHRSVSWYQQTPGQGLQFLFEYFSETQRNKGNFPGRFSGRQFSNSRSEMNVSTLELGDSALYLCASSLTSGRGETQYFGPGTRLLVL.